The clone carrying this TCR beta chain was counted a few times. The data were taken from a study of blood T cells in healthy people across ages. The authors ran a second PCR of about 6 to 11 cycles using a sample-barcoded 5' primer and a J-beta primer mix. Each CDR3 protein is one row after TCRdb ran MiXCR on the 5' RACE reads. The sample contains around 1.5 million distinct CDR3 sequences, roughly 30% of which appear only once. The CDR3 spans 14 residues. Trimming took off 0 bases at V and 10 bases at J, with 13 bases between the two ends. Germline V lookup: CDR1 MNHNS, CDR2 SASEGT. The TCR was taken from a woman in her 30s in good health. The genes are TRBV6-1 and TRBJ1-5; no definite D call. Material: blood. CDR3: CASSEAQLRYPQHF. CDR3 DNA: TGTGCCAGCAGTGAAGCTCAGTTGCGTTATCCCCAGCATTTT.